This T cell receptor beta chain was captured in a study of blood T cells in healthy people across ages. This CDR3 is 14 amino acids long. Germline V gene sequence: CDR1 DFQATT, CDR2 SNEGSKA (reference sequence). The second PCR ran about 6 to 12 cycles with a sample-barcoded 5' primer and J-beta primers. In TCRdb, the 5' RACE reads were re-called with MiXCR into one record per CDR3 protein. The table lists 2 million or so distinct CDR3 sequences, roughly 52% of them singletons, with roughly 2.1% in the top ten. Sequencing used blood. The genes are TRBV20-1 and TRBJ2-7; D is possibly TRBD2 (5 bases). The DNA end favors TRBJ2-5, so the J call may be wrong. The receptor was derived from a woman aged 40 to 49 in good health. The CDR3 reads CSATDGADQETQYF. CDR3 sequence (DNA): TGCAGTGCCACCGACGGAGCGGATCAAGAGACCCAGTACTTC.